This T cell receptor beta chain was obtained from a study of blood T cell repertoires in COVID-19. Study background: Samples representing acute and convalescent COVID-19 were sourced from the United States, Italy and Spain. T cells, B-cell-depleted T cells, or PBMCs supplied cDNA or gDNA.

In the authors' workflow: Amplifying reference gene primers gave estimates of nucleated cell counts. TCRdb's copy holds only in-frame clones and misses some; the assay was immunoSEQ multiplex PCR. V, J and clone size are those of that table, while D and trimming were read from the DNA. The data contain roughly 98,000 clones, about 85% of them singletons. The material sequenced was peripheral blood. The receptor's source is a woman between 65 and 79 years old with active or convalescent COVID-19.

CDR3 amino acids: CASSISGGLGYTF. DNA of the CDR3: TGTGCCAGTAGTATATCGGGCGGGCTGGGCTACACCTTC. The chain carries TRBV19 and TRBJ1-2; D remains ambiguous. This CDR3 has 13 residues. Germline V CDR1 and CDR2: LNHDA, SQIVND (reference sequence). Trimming pared 2 bases from V and 8 bases from J, leaving 12 bases between.